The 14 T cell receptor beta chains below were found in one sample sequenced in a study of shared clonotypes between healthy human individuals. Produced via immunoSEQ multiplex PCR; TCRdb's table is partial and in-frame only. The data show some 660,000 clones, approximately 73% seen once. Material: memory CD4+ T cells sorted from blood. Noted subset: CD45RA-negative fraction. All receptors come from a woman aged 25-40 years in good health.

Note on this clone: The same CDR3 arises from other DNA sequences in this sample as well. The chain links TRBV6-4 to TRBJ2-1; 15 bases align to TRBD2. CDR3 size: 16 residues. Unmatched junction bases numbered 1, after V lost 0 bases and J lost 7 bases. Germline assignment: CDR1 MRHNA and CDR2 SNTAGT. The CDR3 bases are TGTGCCAGCAGTGACTCAGGGACTAGCGGGAGGAATGAGCAGTTCTTC. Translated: CASSDSGTSGRNEQFF.

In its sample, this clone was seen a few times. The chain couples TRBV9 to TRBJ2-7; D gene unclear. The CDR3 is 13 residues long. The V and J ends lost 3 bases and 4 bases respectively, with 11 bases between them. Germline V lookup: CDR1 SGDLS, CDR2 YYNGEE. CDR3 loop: CASSGSYSYEQYF. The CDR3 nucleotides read TGTGCCAGCAGCGGGTCCTATAGTTACGAGCAGTACTTC.

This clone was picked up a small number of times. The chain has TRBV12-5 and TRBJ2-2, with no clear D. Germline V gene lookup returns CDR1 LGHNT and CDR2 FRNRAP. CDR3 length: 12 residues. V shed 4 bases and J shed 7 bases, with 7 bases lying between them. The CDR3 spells CASGYLGGELFF. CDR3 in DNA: TGTGCTAGTGGTTATCTGGGCGGGGAGCTGTTTTTT.

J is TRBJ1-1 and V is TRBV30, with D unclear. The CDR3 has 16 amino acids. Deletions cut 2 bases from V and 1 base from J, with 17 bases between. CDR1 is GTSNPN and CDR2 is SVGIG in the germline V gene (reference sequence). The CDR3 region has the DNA TGTGCCTGGAGTCTTAGGTTGGAACAGAAGAACACTGAAGCTTTCTTT. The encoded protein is CAWSLRLEQKNTEAFF.

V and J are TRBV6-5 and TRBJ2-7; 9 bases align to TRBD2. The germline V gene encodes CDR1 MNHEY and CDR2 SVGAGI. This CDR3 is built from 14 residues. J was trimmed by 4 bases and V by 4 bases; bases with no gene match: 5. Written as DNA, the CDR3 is TGTGCCAGCAGTTCCCAGACTAGCGGTTACGAGCAGTACTTC. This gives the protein CASSSQTSGYEQYF.

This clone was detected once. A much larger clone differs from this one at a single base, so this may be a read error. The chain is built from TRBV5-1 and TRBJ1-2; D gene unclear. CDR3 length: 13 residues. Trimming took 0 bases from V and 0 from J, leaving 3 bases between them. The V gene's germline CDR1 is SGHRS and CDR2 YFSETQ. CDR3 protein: CASSLATNYGYTF. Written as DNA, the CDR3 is TGCGCCAGCAGCTTGGCCACTAACTATGGCTACACCTTC. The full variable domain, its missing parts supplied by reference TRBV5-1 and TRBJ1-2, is KAGVTQTPRYLIKTRGQQVTLSCSPISGHRSVSWYQQTPGQGLQFLFEYFSETQRNKGNFPGRFSGRQFSNSRSEMNVSTLELGDSALYLCASSLATNYGYTFGSGTRLTVV.

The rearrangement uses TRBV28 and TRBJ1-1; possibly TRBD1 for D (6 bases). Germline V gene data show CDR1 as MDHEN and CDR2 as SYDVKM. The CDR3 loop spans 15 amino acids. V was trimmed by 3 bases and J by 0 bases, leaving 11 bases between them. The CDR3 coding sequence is TGTGCCAGCAGTTTCAAGGGGGACCTGAACACTGAAGCTTTCTTT. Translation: CASSFKGDLNTEAFF.

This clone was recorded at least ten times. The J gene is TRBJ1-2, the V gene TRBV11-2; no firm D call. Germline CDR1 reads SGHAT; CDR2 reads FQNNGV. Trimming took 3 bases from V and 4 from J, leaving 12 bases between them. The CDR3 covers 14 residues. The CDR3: CASSFGGRAYGYTF. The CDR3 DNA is TGTGCCAGCAGCTTCGGAGGGCGAGCCTATGGCTACACCTTC.

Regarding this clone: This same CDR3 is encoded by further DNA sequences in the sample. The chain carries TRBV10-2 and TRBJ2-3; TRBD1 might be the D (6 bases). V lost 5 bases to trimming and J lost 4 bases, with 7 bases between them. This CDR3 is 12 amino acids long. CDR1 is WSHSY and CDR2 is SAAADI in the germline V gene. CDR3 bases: TGCGCCAGCAGTACAGGGCCAGATACGCAGTATTTT. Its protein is CASSTGPDTQYF.

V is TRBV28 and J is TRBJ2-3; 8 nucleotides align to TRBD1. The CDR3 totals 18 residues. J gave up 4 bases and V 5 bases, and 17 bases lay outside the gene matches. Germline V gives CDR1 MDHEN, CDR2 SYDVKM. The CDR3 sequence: CASSTRTGRKGRPDTQYF. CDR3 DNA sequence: TGTGCCAGCAGTACGCGGACAGGGCGAAAAGGACGGCCAGATACGCAGTATTTT.

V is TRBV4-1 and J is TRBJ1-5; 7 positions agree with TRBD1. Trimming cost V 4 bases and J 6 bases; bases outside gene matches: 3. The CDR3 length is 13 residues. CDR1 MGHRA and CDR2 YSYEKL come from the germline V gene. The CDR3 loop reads CASSRTGVQPQHF. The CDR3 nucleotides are TGCGCCAGCAGCCGGACAGGCGTTCAGCCCCAGCATTTT.

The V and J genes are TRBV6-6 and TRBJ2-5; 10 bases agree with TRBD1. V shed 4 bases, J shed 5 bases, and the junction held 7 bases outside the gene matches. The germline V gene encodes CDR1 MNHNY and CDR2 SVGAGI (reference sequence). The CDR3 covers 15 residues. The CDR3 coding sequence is TGTGCCAGCAGTTCGGGACAGGGGTTTATCGAGACCCAGTACTTC. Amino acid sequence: CASSSGQGFIETQYF.

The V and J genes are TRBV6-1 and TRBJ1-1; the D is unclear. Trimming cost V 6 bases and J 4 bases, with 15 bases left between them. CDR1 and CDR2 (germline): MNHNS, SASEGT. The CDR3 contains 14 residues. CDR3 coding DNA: TGTGCCAGCAGGAATGAATTCAGTGGCACTGAAGCTTTCTTT. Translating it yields CASRNEFSGTEAFF.

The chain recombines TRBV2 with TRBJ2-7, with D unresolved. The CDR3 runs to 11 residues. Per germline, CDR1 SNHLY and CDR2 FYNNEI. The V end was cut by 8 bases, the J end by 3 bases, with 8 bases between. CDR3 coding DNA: TGTGCCAGCGCAGCTTTCTACGAGCAGTACTTC. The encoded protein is CASAAFYEQYF.